The sequence of this T cell receptor (beta chain) was determined in a study of blood T cells in healthy people across ages. Study conclusions and caveats: PBMCs were not sorted, which prevented a conclusive comparison of naive versus antigen-experienced cells.

In this sample, this clonotype turned up a few times. The antigen remains unidentified. V lost 6 bases, J lost 2 bases, and 10 bases stayed unmatched. CDR3 size: 15 residues. The use of a sample-barcoded 5' primer and a J-beta primer mix characterized a second PCR of about 7 to 12 cycles. TCRdb re-called the 5' RACE reads through MiXCR, storing one row per CDR3 protein. Here the sample spans 890,000 or so distinct CDR3 sequences, around 62% being singletons. It was 8 to 10 milliliters of peripheral blood that were drawn from each donor. V gene TRBV12-3 or TRBV12-4 combines with J gene TRBJ2-7; TRBD1 aligns across 7 bases. The source is a young man in good health. Sequencing was performed on blood. The CDR3 region has the DNA TGTGCCAGCAGCCCGACAGGGATCCCGGCCTACGAGCAGTACTTC. Translating gives CASSPTGIPAYEQYF.